A selection of T cell receptor beta chains follows, all from one sample in a study of cytomegalovirus exposure and HLA in healthy donors. Generated by immunoSEQ multiplex PCR, the TCRdb table keeps only in-frame clones and is missing some. The sample carries about 140,000 clones, roughly 65% recorded once. The sample was PBMCs. Every receptor here comes from a man aged 55 to 70 in good health and CMV-seronegative. CDR3s include the opening cysteine and the closing phenylalanine or tryptophan.

V gene	J gene	CDR3 protein
TRBV23-1	TRBJ2-7	CASPDSYEQYF
TRBV5-1	TRBJ2-5	CASSTGTSGRAEYF
TRBV19	TRBJ2-1	CATGAGGYNEQFF
TRBV6-5	TRBJ1-1	CASSYSDRGPEAFF
TRBV14	.	CASSQWGQGNEQYF
TRBV28	TRBJ2-3	CASSLGTSGTDTQYF
TRBV6-1	TRBJ1-4	CASSETGRGQGGTNEKLFF
TRBV30	TRBJ2-7	CAWASGHEQYF
TRBV29-1	TRBJ1-1	CSVVIRQAYTEAFF
TRBV5-6	TRBJ2-3	CASSLFGRGPSTDTQYF
TRBV10-3	TRBJ1-2	CAISDVSYGYTF
TRBV27	TRBJ1-5	CASSYREGQPQHF
TRBV6-6	TRBJ1-6	CASSYPGTPNFLHF
TRBV21-1	TRBJ2-5	CASSKRTKAGVGVETQYF
TRBV5-1	TRBJ1-1	CASSLVQMNTEAFF
TRBV7-6	TRBJ2-3	CASSSGTSITDTQYF
TRBV7-2	TRBJ2-7	CASSLVAYEQYF
TRBV6-4	TRBJ2-1	CASSDGQSFSYNEQFF
TRBV7-9	TRBJ1-2	CASSLAQNYGYTF
TRBV29-1	TRBJ1-3	CSVDRGNTIYF
TRBV27	TRBJ1-5	CASSPLLNQPQHF
TRBV5-5	TRBJ2-5	CASSLAAGPQETQYF
TRBV27	TRBJ1-1	CASSLPNNRHTEAFF
TRBV7-2	TRBJ2-1	CASSFPSWGRAVNEQFF
TRBV27	TRBJ1-1	CASSIPGRGTEAFF
TRBV9	TRBJ1-1	CASSPLPGGSHMNTEAFF
TRBV19	TRBJ1-5	CASSPLPDQPQHF
TRBV5-1	TRBJ1-5	CASSPGEGRGNQPQHF
TRBV6-4	TRBJ1-2	CASSDGRRANYGYTF
TRBV5-1	TRBJ2-1	CASSLTSAAYNEQFF
TRBV7-8	TRBJ1-1	CASSPRDSGTEAFF
TRBV6-6	TRBJ2-3	CASSYGPGRVTDTQYF
TRBV18	TRBJ1-1	CASSLDENTEAFF
TRBV27	TRBJ2-7	CASRLQNVAGGPTGQYF
TRBV14	TRBJ2-5	CASSQAYRLDQETQYF
TRBV29-1	TRBJ2-7	CSVEDRFSYEQYF
TRBV28	TRBJ2-7	CASSLPGVGSYEQYF
TRBV5-1	TRBJ1-1	CASSFASSNTEAFF
TRBV7-2	TRBJ2-2	CASSLLGTSGLGGLFF
TRBV7-2	TRBJ1-2	CASSLVRSGDNGYTF
TRBV6-6	TRBJ1-4	CASSYRQGTNEKLFF
TRBV27	TRBJ1-2	CASSSPLTGRYGYTF
TRBV5-4	TRBJ2-1	CASSLAGGRRREQFF
TRBV7-9	TRBJ2-5	CASSFGTEETQYF
TRBV6-1	TRBJ2-7	CASSEIVPDEQYF
TRBV6-1	TRBJ2-7	CASSEPLTSYEQYF
TRBV5-1	TRBJ2-7	CASSSMTGLKDEQYF
TRBV10-3	TRBJ2-1	CAISSSRGTGGREQFF
TRBV28	TRBJ2-7	CASSSLGQAPYEQYF
TRBV15	TRBJ2-1	CATRARDYLNNEQFF
TRBV30	TRBJ1-1	CAWRKGQLEAFF
TRBV5-1	TRBJ2-7	CASSLESGYEQYF
TRBV29-1	TRBJ1-4	CSVKTNEKLFF
TRBV5-1	TRBJ2-7	CASSLAGEQYF
TRBV15	TRBJ2-1	CATSWAGTGDNEQFF
TRBV29-1	TRBJ2-1	CSVERSGRDNEQFF
TRBV28	TRBJ1-4	CASSLSGGADEKLFF
TRBV6-5	TRBJ2-1	CASSYNREPYNEQFF
TRBV7-3	TRBJ1-6	CASRFSGTGVSNSPLHF